The next 7 T cell receptor beta chains were all read from a single sample in a study of radiotherapy plus CTLA-4 blockade in lung cancer. Profiled with immunoSEQ multiplex PCR; TCRdb holds only in-frame clones, not every one. The data show about 76,000 clones, more than 60% seen once. Material: peripheral blood, obtained from a patient treated with radiotherapy plus ipilimumab. The receptors come from a human donor with non-small cell lung cancer whose response to radiotherapy plus ipilimumab could not be evaluated. Some clones in this sample may be carry-over from other donors' samples.

The chain employs TRBV6-5 and TRBJ1-4, with a weak D call TRBD1 (6 bases). This CDR3 region has 15 residues. Deletions cut 10 bases from V and 7 bases from J, with 22 bases between. CDR1 and CDR2 (germline): MNHEY, SVGAGI. CDR3 region: CATSRGASPPEKLFF. The CDR3 DNA follows: TGTGCCACCTCCAGGGGCGCGTCCCCCCCTGAAAAACTGTTTTTT.

The chain is built from TRBV19 and TRBJ2-2; no clear D. Germline loops: CDR1 LNHDA, CDR2 SQIVND (reference sequence). The ends were cut back, 3 bases at V and 0 bases at J, with 5 bases in the middle. This CDR3 is 14 amino acids long. The CDR3, as DNA: TGTGCCAGTAGTATGGCCCCGAACACCGGGGAGCTGTTTTTT. Amino acid sequence: CASSMAPNTGELFF.

The chain couples TRBV30 to TRBJ1-1; tentative D call: TRBD1 (5 bases). V lost 2 bases to trimming and J lost 8 bases, with 18 bases between them. The germline V gene has CDR1 GTSNPN and CDR2 SVGIG (reference sequence). The CDR3 covers 14 residues. CDR3: CAWSPLYTGGEAFF. CDR3 in DNA: TGTGCCTGGAGTCCTCTCTATACAGGCGGAGAAGCTTTCTTT.

The chain recombines TRBV5-1 with TRBJ2-5, with D uncertain. CDR1 and CDR2 (germline): SGHRS, YFSETQ. V was cut by 4 bases and J by 1 base, with 2 bases left in between. The CDR3 has 11 amino acids. CDR3 coding DNA: TGCGCCAGCAGCCGCCAAGAGACCCAGTACTTC. Translating it yields CASSRQETQYF. The whole variable domain, remainder taken from reference TRBV5-1 and TRBJ2-5, is KAGVTQTPRYLIKTRGQQVTLSCSPISGHRSVSWYQQTPGQGLQFLFEYFSETQRNKGNFPGRFSGRQFSNSRSEMNVSTLELGDSALYLCASSRQETQYFGPGTRLLVL.

This clone has more than one count but fewer than ten. The gene calls are TRBV7-2 and TRBJ1-3; TRBD1 is a possible D gene (6 bases). The V and J ends lost 1 base and 0 bases respectively, with 7 bases between them. The germline gives CDR1 SGHTA, CDR2 FQGNSA. The CDR3 extends over 15 amino acids. CDR3 nucleotides: TGTGCCAGCAGCTTAGGACAGGCCTCTGGAAACACCATATATTTT. Its protein product is CASSLGQASGNTIYF.

CDR3 loop: CASTTGGRVDTEAFF. For the CDR3, the DNA is TGCGCCAGCACTACGGGCGGGAGGGTGGACACTGAAGCTTTCTTT. The J gene is TRBJ1-1, the V gene TRBV5-1; unclear D gene. Trimming pared 6 bases from V and 3 bases from J, leaving 18 bases between. The CDR3 has 15 amino acids. Germline V lookup: CDR1 SGHRS, CDR2 YFSETQ.

The chain combines TRBV6-5 with TRBJ1-2, with D possibly matching TRBD1 (6 bases). This CDR3 is 12 amino acids long. The germline V and J ends were trimmed by 5 bases and 8 bases, with 12 bases remaining between them. The germline gives CDR1 MNHEY, CDR2 SVGAGI. The CDR3 spells CASSVTGYGYTF. CDR3 coding DNA: TGTGCCAGCAGTGTAACAGGGTACGGCTACACCTTC.